These T cell receptor beta chains were read from a single sample in a study of blood T cell repertoires in COVID-19. Generated by immunoSEQ multiplex PCR, the TCRdb table keeps only in-frame clones and is missing some. The sample lists about 220,000 clones, 75% to 85% occurring once. Sequenced input: peripheral blood. These receptors all stem from a man in his fifties or sixties with active or convalescent COVID-19. The CDR3 runs from the conserved cysteine through the conserved F or W. Each record gives: J gene, CDR3 length, D gene, clone size, V gene, CDR3 protein, CDR3 DNA. A D gene is named only where the DNA matches it firmly. Clone size is given for some rows only: seen once, a few or many times, or a class if the clone is expanded.

J: TRBJ2-7; length: 14; D: TRBD1; size: few; V: TRBV27; CDR3: CASSPGTGGTEQYF; DNA: TGTGCCAGCAGTCCCGGGACAGGGGGGACCGAGCAGTACTTC
J: TRBJ1-1; length: 16; D: NA; size: NA; V: TRBV30; CDR3: CAWRYRPLRPNTEAFF; DNA: TGTGCCTGGAGGTACAGGCCGCTACGGCCGAACACTGAAGCTTTCTTT
J: TRBJ1-5; length: 13; D: NA; size: NA; V: TRBV10-3; CDR3: CAMGRDSNQPQHF; DNA: TGTGCCATGGGGCGGGACAGCAATCAGCCCCAGCATTTT
J: TRBJ2-1; length: 13; D: TRBD1; size: NA; V: TRBV18; CDR3: CASSPGTGLEQFF; DNA: TGTGCCAGCTCACCCGGGACAGGGTTAGAGCAATTCTTC
J: TRBJ2-1; length: 16; D: NA; size: NA; V: TRBV2; CDR3: CASTNERQLSYNEQFF; DNA: TGTGCCAGCACCAACGAGCGACAGCTCTCCTACAATGAGCAGTTCTTC
J: TRBJ2-3; length: 13; D: TRBD1; size: few; V: TRBV14; CDR3: CASSPGQGNTQYF; DNA: TGTGCCAGCAGCCCGGGACAGGGCAATACGCAGTATTTT
J: TRBJ1-2; length: 12; D: NA; size: NA; V: TRBV29-1; CDR3: CSVPGWSYGYTF; DNA: TGCAGCGTCCCAGGGTGGAGCTATGGCTACACCTTC
J: TRBJ1-5; length: 15; D: NA; size: NA; V: TRBV19; CDR3: CASSIDRVGNQPQHF; DNA: TGTGCCAGTAGTATAGACAGGGTAGGTAATCAGCCCCAGCATTTT
J: TRBJ2-1; length: 15; D: NA; size: NA; V: TRBV6-5; CDR3: CASISLAGWYNEQFF; DNA: TGTGCCAGCATCTCCCTCGCAGGATGGTACAATGAGCAGTTCTTC
J: TRBJ2-3; length: 15; D: NA; size: NA; V: TRBV28; CDR3: CASSDLRGKADTQYF; DNA: TGTGCCAGCAGTGACCTGAGGGGGAAGGCAGATACGCAGTATTTT
J: TRBJ1-5; length: 13; D: TRBD1; size: NA; V: TRBV2; CDR3: CASGTGILQPQHF; DNA: TGTGCCAGTGGGACAGGGATCTTACAGCCCCAGCATTTT
J: TRBJ2-1; length: 12; D: NA; size: NA; V: TRBV4-2; CDR3: CASSQGGNEQFF; DNA: TGTGCCAGCAGCCAGGGGGGAAATGAGCAGTTCTTC
J: TRBJ2-7; length: 18; D: NA; size: NA; V: TRBV9; CDR3: CASSPANHLGPSSYEQYF; DNA: TGTGCCAGCAGCCCCGCCAACCACCTCGGTCCGAGCTCCTACGAGCAGTACTTC
J: TRBJ2-3; length: 15; D: TRBD1; size: NA; V: TRBV5-1; CDR3: CASSHGQGTGDTQYF; DNA: TGCGCCAGCAGCCACGGACAGGGTACAGGAGATACGCAGTATTTT
J: TRBJ2-4; length: 15; D: TRBD1; size: NA; V: TRBV5-1; CDR3: CASSLGGTGENIQYF; DNA: TGCGCCAGCAGCTTGGGTGGGACAGGGGAAAACATTCAGTACTTC
J: TRBJ1-2; length: 14; D: TRBD1; size: NA; V: TRBV3-1/TRBV3-2; CDR3: CASSQQGAGNGYTF; DNA: TGTGCCAGCAGCCAACAGGGGGCAGGGAATGGCTACACCTTC